The text below deals with one T cell receptor beta chain. V was shortened by 3 bases and J by 1 base, with 7 bases between the two germline ends. Germline V CDR1 and CDR2: SGHTA, FQGNSA. CDR3 length: 15 amino acids. The data belong to a study of blood T cells in healthy people across ages. The use of a sample-barcoded 5' primer and a J-beta primer mix characterized a second PCR of about 7 to 12 cycles. Via MiXCR, TCRdb re-called the 5' RACE reads, giving one row per CDR3 protein. Of roughly 800,000 distinct CDR3 sequences listed, under 30% are singletons. These sequences were also reported in another study, on T cells of mothers and their children.

V usage is TRBV7-2 and J usage is TRBJ1-6; tentative D call: TRBD1 (6 bases). The sequence was obtained from a boy between 5 and 17 years old in good health. The material sequenced was blood. CDR3 sequence reads: CASSFTGSYNSPLHF. Written as DNA, the CDR3 is TGTGCCAGCAGCTTCACAGGGTCCTATAATTCACCCCTCCACTTT.